This T cell receptor (beta chain) was sequenced in a study of CD8 T cells in ankylosing spondylitis. Study results and caveats: There was reportedly significant enrichment of clones that were disease-linked in matched ankylosing spondylitis synovial fluid. A motif in TCR beta, a set of about 8 highly homologous variants, appeared characteristic of ankylosing spondylitis blood.

This clonotype was found a few times. Its matching antigen is unknown. There are 13 residues in the CDR3. V was pared by 5 bases and J by 7 bases, with 12 bases between. A single record per CDR3 protein comes from TCRdb applying MiXCR to the 5' RACE reads. The sample has about 330,000 distinct CDR3 sequences; 7.5% to 9% are singletons. The chain is built from TRBV12-3 or TRBV12-4 and TRBJ1-5; TRBD1 is a possible D gene (5 bases). The TCR originated in a male donor with ankylosing spondylitis. The sample was blood, either unsorted or a sorted T cell fraction (not recorded which). The CDR3 spells CASSVRVEQPQHF. CDR3 DNA: TGTGCCAGCAGTGTCAGGGTGGAACAGCCCCAGCATTTT.